This T cell receptor (beta chain) came from a study of T cell responses to AZD1222 COVID-19 vaccine. Findings and caveats of the study: Unmutated regions of variants are reportedly targeted by nearly half of spike-specific TCRs. Increases in Spike-specific TCR breadth and depth were seen after two AZD1222 doses. Mostly white British, mostly female donors; authors suggested clonal diversity may be underestimated.

Recipients boosted at about 4 weeks or about 12 weeks are pooled. A remark on this clone: Its antigen is unknown.

V gave up 2 bases and J gave up 5 bases, with 10 bases separating them. CDR3 size: 13 residues. Germline values: CDR1 SGHTS, CDR2 YDEGEE. Measured with immunoSEQ multiplex PCR; TCRdb has only the in-frame clones, and not every one. The sample yields 95,000 to 110,000 clones, about 90% seen once. This sequence originates from an adult who received the AZD1222 COVID-19 vaccine. The chain joins TRBV5-8 to TRBJ2-5; D might be TRBD2 (5 bases). Sequencing used peripheral blood, obtained 28 days after the second AZD1222 dose. The CDR3 loop reads CASSLSGRETQYF. CDR3 in DNA: TGTGCCAGCAGCTTATCGGGAAGGGAGACCCAGTACTTC.